This T cell receptor beta chain was captured by sequencing in a study of blood T cell repertoires in COVID-19. The count of this clone is one. Under the authors' procedure: Estimated nucleated cell counts came from reference gene primer amplification. Here immunoSEQ multiplex PCR was the method, and the copy in TCRdb shows in-frame clones only, minus some. The DNA gave D and trimming, while V, J and clone size come from that table. The sample comprises about 400,000 clones, more than 70% of which are singletons, and 1.9% rests with the top ten. The age range of participants was about 18 to 95 years, with residence in around 22 US areas. Categorization into cohorts depended on clinical history that participants reported. Input material: PBMCs or T cells enriched from blood (not recorded which). The clonotype was recovered from a man in his forties in a cohort exposed to, infected with or recovered from COVID-19 (not recorded which).

The CDR3 DNA reads as TGCGCCAGCAGCTTGCCCCAGGCGGGAGGTTCCTACGAGCAGTACTTC. This sequence encodes CASSLPQAGGSYEQYF. The V call is TRBV5-1, the J call TRBJ2-7; TRBD2 matches 8 bases. The CDR3 runs to 16 residues. CDR1 SGHRS and CDR2 YFSETQ come from the germline V gene. The V gene end was trimmed by 1 base and the J gene end by 1 base; junction bases not matched to a gene: 7. Complete variable domain (other parts from reference TRBV5-1 and TRBJ2-7): KAGVTQTPRYLIKTRGQQVTLSCSPISGHRSVSWYQQTPGQGLQFLFEYFSETQRNKGNFPGRFSGRQFSNSRSEMNVSTLELGDSALYLCASSLPQAGGSYEQYFGPGTRLTVT.